This TCR beta chain was profiled in a study of cytomegalovirus exposure and HLA in healthy donors. Study conclusions and caveats: For most TCR beta V segments, an earlier analysis put the productive rate at about 87% or about 30% of the time. Most TCR sequences proved rare, with some public TCRs found in many donors.

Turning to this clone: Antigen unknown.

Both 60 Vbeta primers and 13 Jbeta primers went into the PCR. The method was immunoSEQ multiplex PCR; TCRdb's version includes in-frame clones alone and lacks a portion of them. The sample includes 120,000 or so clones, about 85% of them seen just once. The receptor comes from a young man in good health and CMV-seropositive. Sequenced: PBMCs.

In DNA form, the CDR3 reads TGTGCCAGCAGCGTGAAGGGACTCAGAGACACAGATACGCAGTATTTT. Amino acid sequence: CASSVKGLRDTDTQYF. The J gene is TRBJ2-3, the V gene TRBV9, with D maybe TRBD2 (6 bases). The CDR3 runs 16 residues. Per germline, CDR1 SGDLS and CDR2 YYNGEE. V dropped 2 bases and J dropped 2 bases, with 15 bases sitting between them.